Each of the 25 T cell receptor beta chains below was sequenced from the same sample in a study of T cells in Graves' hyperthyroidism and ophthalmopathy. Amplified regions were TCR beta CDR3 sequences from RNA transcripts. First-round RT-PCR with HTBI primers amplified the TCR CDR3 region. TCRdb redid the calling of the multiplex PCR reads with MiXCR, one entry per CDR3 protein. Of about 620,000 distinct CDR3 sequences listed, 16% are singletons. Sequencing was done on a sample of blood. The receptors here all came from a woman in her twenties or thirties with Graves' hyperthyroidism.

This clonotype was recorded many times. This chain uses TRBV12-3 or TRBV12-4 with TRBJ2-1; 7 nucleotides agree with TRBD2. V lost 6 bases to trimming and J lost 9 bases; unmatched junction nucleotides: 11. There are 14 residues in the CDR3. The CDR3 DNA is TGTGCCAGCAGACCCAGTTTGCCTAGCGGTGAGCAGTTCTTC. The encoded protein is CASRPSLPSGEQFF.

This clonotype was counted between two and nine times. V and J are TRBV9 and TRBJ1-1, with TRBD1 matching over 7 bases. CDR1 SGDLS and CDR2 YYNGEE come from the germline V gene. V shed 4 bases and J 8 bases; nucleotides not matched to a gene: 26. The CDR3 consists of 19 residues. The CDR3 here is CASSHGAGGSRRGALEAFF. Written as DNA, the CDR3 is TGTGCCAGCAGCCACGGGGCAGGGGGTTCGCGGCGGGGAGCACTGGAAGCTTTCTTT.

On this clonotype itself: The junction departs from germline at one end; a sequencing error may be responsible. The rearrangement uses TRBV7-2 and TRBJ1-3; D is undetermined. The CDR3 is made up of 14 amino acids. Per the germline V gene, CDR1 is SGHTA and CDR2 is FQGNSA. CDR3 in DNA: TGTGCCAGCAGCTTTCAGAGCTCTGGAAACACCACATATTTT. This gives the protein CASSFQSSGNTTYF.

The sample holds many counts of this clonotype. The chain is built from TRBV20-1 and TRBJ1-2, with a tentative D call TRBD1 (6 bases). This CDR3 has 14 residues. V was pared by 2 bases and J by 8 bases, with 18 bases between. Germline V gives CDR1 DFQATT, CDR2 SNEGSKA (reference sequence). CDR3 in DNA: TGCAGTGCTAGATCTCCCGGGACATCGCAAGGCTACACCTTC. It encodes CSARSPGTSQGYTF.

This clonotype has a count of ten or more. The chain links TRBV28 to TRBJ1-1, with D hard to call. V was clipped by 6 bases and J by 4 bases, with 15 bases between them. Germline values: CDR1 MDHEN, CDR2 SYDVKM. The CDR3 is made up of 14 amino acids. The CDR3 spells CASSVGGRVTEAFF. The CDR3 DNA is TGTGCCAGCAGCGTGGGAGGTCGGGTCACTGAAGCTTTCTTT. Looking up the rest from reference TRBV28 and TRBJ1-1 gives the full variable domain: DVKVTQSSRYLVKRTGEKVFLECVQDMDHENMFWYRQDPGLGLRLIYFSYDVKMKEKGDIPEGYSVSREKKERFSLILESASTNQTSMYLCASSVGGRVTEAFFGQGTRLTVV.

The chain uses TRBV10-2 and TRBJ2-7; 9 positions match TRBD2. Germline CDR1 and CDR2: WSHSY and SAAADI. This CDR3 has 19 amino acids. V was clipped by 0 bases and J by 5 bases; unmatched bases: 17. The CDR3 protein is CASSESPSWVLAGDDEQYF. The CDR3 bases are TGCGCCAGCAGTGAGTCCCCCTCATGGGTATTAGCGGGAGACGACGAGCAGTACTTC.

J is TRBJ2-5 and V is TRBV7-2; the D is unclear. The length of the CDR3 is 15 residues. V was cut by 1 base and J by 2 bases, with 11 bases left in between. Germline V gene lookup returns CDR1 SGHTA and CDR2 FQGNSA. The CDR3 here is CASSLGSAWQETQYF. CDR3 DNA sequence: TGTGCCAGCAGCTTAGGCTCCGCATGGCAAGAGACCCAGTACTTC.

V and J are TRBV7-3 and TRBJ2-7; 12 nucleotides match TRBD2. Looked up from germline, CDR1 is SGHTA and CDR2 is FQGTGA. CDR3 length: 14 residues. The ends lost 8 bases at V and 5 bases at J; junction bases unmatched: 7. The DNA of the CDR3 is TGTGCCAGCGCGCAGACTAGCGGGAGCCACGAGCAGTACTTC. Amino acid sequence: CASAQTSGSHEQYF. Based on the CDR3 plus reference TRBV7-3 and TRBJ2-7, the full variable domain is GAGVSQTPSNKVTEKGKYVELRCDPISGHTALYWYRQSLGQGPEFLIYFQGTGAADDSGLPNDRFFAVRPEGSVSTLKIQRTERGDSAVYLCASAQTSGSHEQYFGPGTRLTVT.

The rearrangement uses TRBV6-2 or TRBV6-3 and TRBJ1-2; 7 nucleotides match TRBD1. This CDR3 has 14 residues. Germline CDR1 MNHEY, CDR2 SVGEGT. Trimming at V came to 6 bases and at J to 4 bases, leaving 8 bases not matched to a gene. Written as DNA, the CDR3 is TGTGCCAGCAGAGACACAGGGGTCGGCTATGGCTACACCTTC. This encodes CASRDTGVGYGYTF.

The chain has TRBV7-3 and TRBJ1-6; 10 positions agree with TRBD1. This CDR3 comprises 15 residues. Germline V gives CDR1 SGHTA, CDR2 FQGTGA. The J segment lost 9 bases and the V segment lost 4 bases, leaving 6 bases of the junction unmatched. The DNA for the CDR3 is TGTGCCAGCAGCTCGGGACAGGGGACGGGTTCACCCCTCCACTTT. Residues: CASSSGQGTGSPLHF.

This clonotype was counted a few times. The V and J genes are TRBV19 and TRBJ2-1; 10 nucleotides align to TRBD2. Per the germline V gene, CDR1 is LNHDA and CDR2 is SQIVND (reference sequence). This CDR3 comprises 14 residues. J was trimmed by 7 bases and V by 7 bases; bases with no gene match: 7. CDR3 sequence: CASKLLAGVNEQFF. CDR3 DNA sequence: TGTGCCAGTAAGTTGCTAGCGGGAGTGAATGAGCAGTTCTTC.

The genes are TRBV2 and TRBJ2-1; 7 bases align to TRBD2. CDR3 size: 14 residues. V gave up 7 bases and J gave up 2 bases; unmatched junction bases: 5. CDR1 and CDR2 from the germline V gene are SNHLY and FYNNEI. In DNA, the CDR3 is TGTGCCAGCAAAGGACTAGGGGCCTACAATGAGCAGTTCTTC. Amino acids: CASKGLGAYNEQFF.

In its sample, this clonotype was seen a few times. The chain has TRBV7-2 and TRBJ2-4; 8 nucleotides agree with TRBD2. J lost 0 bases, V lost 6 bases, and 13 bases had no gene match. This CDR3 spans 18 amino acids. The germline V gene encodes CDR1 SGHTA and CDR2 FQGNSA. Written as DNA, the CDR3 is TGTGCCAGCAGTTCGCGGGGGGCGGTGTCGGGAGCCAAAAACATTCAGTACTTC. This codes for CASSSRGAVSGAKNIQYF.

There are a few counts of this clonotype. The V and J genes are TRBV27 and TRBJ1-5; a possible D gene is TRBD1 (5 bases). The V end lost 2 bases, the J end lost 6 bases, and 11 bases lay between the germline ends. The CDR3 is made up of 14 amino acids. Germline V gene lookup returns CDR1 MNHEY and CDR2 SMNVEV (reference sequence). The CDR3 spells CASSLRQGGQPQHF. CDR3 coding DNA: TGTGCCAGCAGTTTAAGGCAGGGAGGTCAGCCCCAGCATTTT.

As concerns this clonotype: A much larger clonotype is one base distant, so this may be a read error. The chain uses TRBV3-1 and TRBJ2-7; D remains unclear. Trimming left V 6 bases short and J 0 bases short, with 21 bases between. In germline, CDR1 is LGHDT, CDR2 YNNKEL (reference sequence). The CDR3 covers 17 residues. CDR3 residues: CASRPVRGSYGSYEQYF. The CDR3 DNA follows: TGTGCCAGCAGGCCCGTTAGAGGCTCTTACGGCTCCTACGAGCAGTACTTC.

This clonotype occurred a few times. The chain carries TRBV18 and TRBJ2-7; D tentatively reads TRBD1 or TRBD2 (5 bases each). The CDR3 spans 13 residues. CDR1 KGHSH and CDR2 LQKENI come from the germline V gene. Trimming removed 4 bases at V and 7 bases at J, with 14 bases between. In DNA form, the CDR3 reads TGTGCCAGCTCACGGGACCCCACGAGAGAGCAGTACTTC. It encodes CASSRDPTREQYF.

This clonotype appeared many times. The genes are TRBV7-9 and TRBJ2-7; TRBD1 might be the D (5 bases). This CDR3 is 14 amino acids long. Trimming left V 6 bases short and J 0 bases short, with 12 bases between. CDR1 SEHNR and CDR2 FQNEAQ come from the germline V gene (reference sequence). This chain's CDR3 is CASSKTQGSYEQYF. CDR3 DNA sequence: TGTGCCAGCAGTAAAACCCAGGGCTCCTACGAGCAGTACTTC.

The J gene is TRBJ1-4, the V gene TRBV20-1, with D unclear. Per germline, CDR1 DFQATT and CDR2 SNEGSKA (reference sequence). Trimming took off 1 base at V and 7 bases at J, with 13 bases between the two ends. This CDR3 region has 14 residues. The CDR3 loop is CSARGGRGGEKLFF. The CDR3 DNA reads TGCAGTGCTAGAGGTGGTCGGGGTGGTGAAAAACTGTTTTTT.

This clonotype was found a few times. The chain links TRBV20-1 to TRBJ1-6; a possible D gene is TRBD1 (6 bases). Germline CDR1 DFQATT, CDR2 SNEGSKA (reference sequence). V lost 5 bases to trimming and J lost 10 bases, with 24 bases between them. The CDR3 consists of 16 residues. CDR3 nucleotide sequence: TGCAGTGCTCCACCCAACGCGGGGGCCTTGGGGTCACCCCTCCACTTT. This sequence encodes CSAPPNAGALGSPLHF.

The table lists this clonotype with many counts. The CDR3, as DNA: TGTGCCAGCAGCTTAGGCGGGAGCAGGACAGATACGCAGTATTTT. It translates to CASSLGGSRTDTQYF. The rearrangement links TRBV7-3 to TRBJ2-3; 7 bases are a match to TRBD2. Germline assignment: CDR1 SGHTA and CDR2 FQGTGA. This CDR3 contains 15 residues. The junction had 5 bases not matched to a gene; V was cut back by 2 bases and J by 3 bases.

This chain connects TRBV29-1 to TRBJ2-7, with D hard to call. The CDR3 is 11 residues long. CDR1 and CDR2 (germline): SQVTM, ANQGSEA. V lost 6 bases to trimming and J lost 2 bases, with 8 bases between them. Written as DNA, the CDR3 is TGCAGCGTGGGGTCTCCCTACGAGCAGTACTTC. It codes for CSVGSPYEQYF.

Ten or more counts support this clonotype. This chain links TRBV10-3 with TRBJ1-2, with D possibly matching TRBD1 (6 bases). CDR1 ENHRY and CDR2 SYGVKD come from the germline V gene. This CDR3 contains 12 residues. V was pared by 4 bases and J by 3 bases, with 6 bases between. The CDR3 reads CAISGQDYGYTF. In nucleotides, the CDR3 is TGTGCCATCAGTGGACAGGACTATGGCTACACCTTC.

This clonotype occurred many times. The gene calls are TRBV2 and TRBJ2-5; 7 bases agree with TRBD1. Trimming cost V 6 bases and J 4 bases; bases outside gene matches: 2. Germline V gene sequence: CDR1 SNHLY, CDR2 FYNNEI. CDR3 size: 12 residues. Written as DNA, the CDR3 is TGTGCCAGCAGCCGGACAGGAGAGACCCAGTACTTC. This translates into CASSRTGETQYF.

In nucleotides, the CDR3 is TGCGCCAGCAGCCAACTCGGGACAACGTTTACAGATACGCAGTATTTT. Amino acids: CASSQLGTTFTDTQYF. This rearrangement joins TRBV4-1 to TRBJ2-3, with D possibly matching TRBD1 (6 bases). V was cut by 2 bases and J by 3 bases, with 15 bases left in between. This CDR3 has 16 amino acids. Germline V gene sequence: CDR1 MGHRA, CDR2 YSYEKL.

The V and J genes are TRBV9 and TRBJ1-4, with a tentative D call TRBD1 (5 bases). Germline V lookup: CDR1 SGDLS, CDR2 YYNGEE. The CDR3 spans 15 residues. Trimming took 3 bases from V and 7 from J, leaving 16 bases between them. CDR3 loop: CASSASGTGFEKLFF. The CDR3 bases are TGTGCCAGCAGCGCCTCCGGGACCGGGTTTGAAAAACTGTTTTTT.